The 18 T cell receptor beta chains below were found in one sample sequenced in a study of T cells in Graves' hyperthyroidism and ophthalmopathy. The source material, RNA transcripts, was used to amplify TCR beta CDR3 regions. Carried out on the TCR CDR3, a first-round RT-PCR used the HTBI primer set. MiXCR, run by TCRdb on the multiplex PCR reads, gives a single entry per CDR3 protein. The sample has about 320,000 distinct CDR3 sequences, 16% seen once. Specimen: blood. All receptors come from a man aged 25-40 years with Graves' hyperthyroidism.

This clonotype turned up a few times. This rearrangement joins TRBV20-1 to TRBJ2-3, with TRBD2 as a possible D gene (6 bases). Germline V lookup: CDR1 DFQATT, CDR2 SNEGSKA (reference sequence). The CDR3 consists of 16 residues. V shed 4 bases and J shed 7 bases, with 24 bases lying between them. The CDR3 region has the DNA TGCAGTGCTATGACTAACCGGGACTGGGCCGTTAATACGCAGTATTTT. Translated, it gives CSAMTNRDWAVNTQYF.

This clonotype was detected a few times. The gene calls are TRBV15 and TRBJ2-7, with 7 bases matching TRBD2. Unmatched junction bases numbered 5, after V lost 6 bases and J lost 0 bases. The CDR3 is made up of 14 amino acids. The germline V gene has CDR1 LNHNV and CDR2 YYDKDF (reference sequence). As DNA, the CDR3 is TGTGCCACCAGGAACGGGGGGAACTCCTACGAGCAGTACTTC. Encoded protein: CATRNGGNSYEQYF.

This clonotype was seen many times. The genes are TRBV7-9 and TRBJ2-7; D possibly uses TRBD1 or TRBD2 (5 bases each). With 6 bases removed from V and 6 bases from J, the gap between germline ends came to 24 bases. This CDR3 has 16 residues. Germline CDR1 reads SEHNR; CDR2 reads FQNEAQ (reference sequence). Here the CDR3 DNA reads TGTGCCAGCAGACGTACGGGGACCCTACCCTCTCTCGAGCAGTACTTC. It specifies CASRRTGTLPSLEQYF.

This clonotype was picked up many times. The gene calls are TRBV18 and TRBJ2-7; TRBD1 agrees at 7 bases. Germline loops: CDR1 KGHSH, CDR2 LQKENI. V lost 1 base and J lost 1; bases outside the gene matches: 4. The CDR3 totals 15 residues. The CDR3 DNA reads TGTGCCAGCTCACCACTCGGGACAGAATCCTACGAGCAGTACTTC. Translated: CASSPLGTESYEQYF. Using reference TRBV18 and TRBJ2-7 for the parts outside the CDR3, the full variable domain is NAGVMQNPRHLVRRRGQEARLRCSPMKGHSHVYWYRQLPEEGLKFMVYLQKENIIDESGMPKERFSAEFPKEGPSILRIQQVVRGDSAAYFCASSPLGTESYEQYFGPGTRLTVT.

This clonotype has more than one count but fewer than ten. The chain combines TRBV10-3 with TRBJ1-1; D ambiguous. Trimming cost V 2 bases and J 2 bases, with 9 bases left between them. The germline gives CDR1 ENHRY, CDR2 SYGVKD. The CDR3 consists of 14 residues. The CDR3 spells CAISEPGLNTEAFF. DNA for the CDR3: TGTGCCATCAGTGAGCCCGGGCTTAACACTGAAGCTTTCTTT.

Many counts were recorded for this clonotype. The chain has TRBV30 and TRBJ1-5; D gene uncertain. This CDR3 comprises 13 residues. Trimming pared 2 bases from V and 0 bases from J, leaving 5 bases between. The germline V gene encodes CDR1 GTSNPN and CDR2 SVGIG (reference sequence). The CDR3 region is CAWSQGSNQPQHF. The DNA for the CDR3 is TGTGCCTGGAGTCAAGGTAGCAATCAGCCCCAGCATTTT.

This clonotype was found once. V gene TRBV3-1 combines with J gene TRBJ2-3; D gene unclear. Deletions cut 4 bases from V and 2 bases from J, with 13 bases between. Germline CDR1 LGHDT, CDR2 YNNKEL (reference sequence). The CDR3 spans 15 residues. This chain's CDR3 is CASSRFGRSTDTQYF. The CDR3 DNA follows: TGTGCCAGCAGCCGTTTTGGGCGGTCCACAGATACGCAGTATTTT.

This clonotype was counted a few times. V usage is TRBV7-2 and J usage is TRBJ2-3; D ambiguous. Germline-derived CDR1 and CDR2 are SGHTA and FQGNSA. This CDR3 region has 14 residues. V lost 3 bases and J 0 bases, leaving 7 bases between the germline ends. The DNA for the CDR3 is TGTGCCAGCAGCTTTATGACTAGCACAGATACGCAGTATTTT. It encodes CASSFMTSTDTQYF.

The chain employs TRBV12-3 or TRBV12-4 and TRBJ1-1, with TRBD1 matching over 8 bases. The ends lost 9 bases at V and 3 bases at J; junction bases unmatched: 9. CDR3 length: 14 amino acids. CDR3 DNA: TGTGCCAGTAGGGGACAGGCCGGGGACACTGAAGCTTTCTTT. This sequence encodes CASRGQAGDTEAFF.

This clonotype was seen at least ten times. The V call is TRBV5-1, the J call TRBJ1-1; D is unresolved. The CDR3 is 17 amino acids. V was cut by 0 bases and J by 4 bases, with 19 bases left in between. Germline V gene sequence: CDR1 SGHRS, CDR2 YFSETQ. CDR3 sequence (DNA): TGCGCCAGCAGCTTGGATTCAGCAGGTGTCTCGGGCACTGAAGCTTTCTTT. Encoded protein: CASSLDSAGVSGTEAFF.

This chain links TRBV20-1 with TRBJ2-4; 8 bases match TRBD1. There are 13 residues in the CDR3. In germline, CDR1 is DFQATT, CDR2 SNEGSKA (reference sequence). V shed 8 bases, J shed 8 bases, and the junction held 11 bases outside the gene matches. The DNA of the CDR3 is TGCAGTTCGGGAGTTCAACAGGGGGACATTCAGTACTTC. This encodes CSSGVQQGDIQYF.

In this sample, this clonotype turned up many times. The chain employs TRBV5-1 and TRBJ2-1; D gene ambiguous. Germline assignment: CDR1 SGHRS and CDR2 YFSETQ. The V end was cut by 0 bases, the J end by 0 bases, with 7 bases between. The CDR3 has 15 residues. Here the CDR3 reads CASSLGLVSYNEQFF. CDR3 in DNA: TGCGCCAGCAGCTTGGGACTGGTCTCCTACAATGAGCAGTTCTTC.

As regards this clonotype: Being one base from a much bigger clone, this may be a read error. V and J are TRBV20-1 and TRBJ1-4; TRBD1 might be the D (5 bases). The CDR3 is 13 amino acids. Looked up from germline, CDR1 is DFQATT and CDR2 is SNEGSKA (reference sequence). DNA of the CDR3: TGCAGTGTTAGACCGGGACTAGGTGAAAAACTGTTTTTT. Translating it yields CSVRPGLGEKLFF.

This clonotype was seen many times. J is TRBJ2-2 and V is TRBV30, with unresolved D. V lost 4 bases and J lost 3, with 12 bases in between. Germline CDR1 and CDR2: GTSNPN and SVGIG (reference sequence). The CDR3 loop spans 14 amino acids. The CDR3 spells CAWNALWDTGELFF. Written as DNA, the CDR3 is TGTGCCTGGAATGCTCTCTGGGACACCGGGGAGCTGTTTTTT.

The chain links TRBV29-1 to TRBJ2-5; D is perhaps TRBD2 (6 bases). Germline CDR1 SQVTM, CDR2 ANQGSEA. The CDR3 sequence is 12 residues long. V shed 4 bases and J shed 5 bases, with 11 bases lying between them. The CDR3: CSVVEGPETQYF. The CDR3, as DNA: TGCAGCGTTGTGGAGGGGCCTGAGACCCAGTACTTC.

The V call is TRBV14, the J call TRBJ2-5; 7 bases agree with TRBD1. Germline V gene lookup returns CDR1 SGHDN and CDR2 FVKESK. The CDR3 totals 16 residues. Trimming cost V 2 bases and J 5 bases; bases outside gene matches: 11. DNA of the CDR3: TGTGCCAGCAGCCAACTATCCGGGACAGCAGGGGAGACCCAGTACTTC. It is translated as CASSQLSGTAGETQYF.

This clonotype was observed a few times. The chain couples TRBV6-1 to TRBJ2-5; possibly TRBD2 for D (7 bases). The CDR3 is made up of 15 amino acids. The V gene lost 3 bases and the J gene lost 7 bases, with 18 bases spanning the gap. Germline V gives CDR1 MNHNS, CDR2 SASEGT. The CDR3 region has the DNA TGTGCCAGCAGTGAGCGGGACGGAAGGGGGGGGACCCAGTACTTC. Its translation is CASSERDGRGGTQYF.

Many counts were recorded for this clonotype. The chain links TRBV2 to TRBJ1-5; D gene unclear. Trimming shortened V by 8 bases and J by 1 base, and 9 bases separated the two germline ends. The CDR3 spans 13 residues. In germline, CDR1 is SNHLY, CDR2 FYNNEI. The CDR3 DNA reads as TGTGCCAGCCGAGAGCGGAGCAATCAGCCCCAGCATTTT. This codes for CASRERSNQPQHF.